Sequencing of this T cell receptor beta chain was carried out in a study of shared clonotypes between healthy human individuals. The data were produced by immunoSEQ multiplex PCR, yet TCRdb's version contains in-frame clones alone and is incomplete. This sample has 2 million to 2.5 million clones, with approximately 96% found just once. V lost 7 bases, J lost 4 bases, and 11 bases lay in between. The CDR3 contains 13 residues. The germline gives CDR1 MDHEN, CDR2 SYDVKM. This clonotype was sampled from a man in his late teens or twenties in good health. V and J are TRBV28 and TRBJ1-5; D uncertain. Sample: naive CD4+ T cells sorted from blood. Subset denoted: CD45RA+ positively selected. For the CDR3, the DNA is TGTGCCAGCAAGTCGACCGCAAATCAGCCCCAGCATTTT. Translated, it gives CASKSTANQPQHF.